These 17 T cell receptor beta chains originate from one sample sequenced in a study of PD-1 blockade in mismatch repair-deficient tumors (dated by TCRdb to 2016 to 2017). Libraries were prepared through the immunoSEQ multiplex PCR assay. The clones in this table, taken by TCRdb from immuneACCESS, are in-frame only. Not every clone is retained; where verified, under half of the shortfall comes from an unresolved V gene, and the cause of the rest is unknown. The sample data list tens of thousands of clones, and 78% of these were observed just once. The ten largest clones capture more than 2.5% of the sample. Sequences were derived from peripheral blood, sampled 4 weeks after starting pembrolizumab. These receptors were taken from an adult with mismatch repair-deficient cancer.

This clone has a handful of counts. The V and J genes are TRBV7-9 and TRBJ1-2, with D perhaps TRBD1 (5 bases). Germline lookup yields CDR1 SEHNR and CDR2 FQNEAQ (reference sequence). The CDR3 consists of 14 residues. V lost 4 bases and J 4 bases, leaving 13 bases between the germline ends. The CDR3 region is CASSSGPTSYGYTF. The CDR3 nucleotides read TGTGCCAGCAGCTCGGGGCCGACATCCTATGGCTACACCTTC.

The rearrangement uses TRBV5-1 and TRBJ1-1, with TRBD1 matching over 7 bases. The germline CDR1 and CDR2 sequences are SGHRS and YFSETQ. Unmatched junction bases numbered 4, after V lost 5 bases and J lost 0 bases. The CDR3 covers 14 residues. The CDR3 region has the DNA TGCGCCAGCAGAACCGGGACAGTGAACACTGAAGCTTTCTTT. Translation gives CASRTGTVNTEAFF.

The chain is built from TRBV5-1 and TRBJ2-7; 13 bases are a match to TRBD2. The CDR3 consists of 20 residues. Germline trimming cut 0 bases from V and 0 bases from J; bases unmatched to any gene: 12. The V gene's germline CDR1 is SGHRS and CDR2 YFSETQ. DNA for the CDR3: TGCGCCAGCAGCTTGGCCTCTGGACTAGCGGGAGTACAAGGCTCCTACGAGCAGTACTTC. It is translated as CASSLASGLAGVQGSYEQYF.

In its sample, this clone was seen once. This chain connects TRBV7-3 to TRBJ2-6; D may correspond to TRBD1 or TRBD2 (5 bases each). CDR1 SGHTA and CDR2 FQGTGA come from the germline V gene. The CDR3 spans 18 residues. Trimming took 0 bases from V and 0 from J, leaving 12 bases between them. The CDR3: CASSLTGTANSGANVLTF. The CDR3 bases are TGTGCCAGCAGCTTAACCGGGACGGCAAACTCTGGGGCCAACGTCCTGACTTTC. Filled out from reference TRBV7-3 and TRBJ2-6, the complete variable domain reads GAGVSQTPSNKVTEKGKYVELRCDPISGHTALYWYRQSLGQGPEFLIYFQGTGAADDSGLPNDRFFAVRPEGSVSTLKIQRTERGDSAVYLCASSLTGTANSGANVLTFGAGSRLTVL.

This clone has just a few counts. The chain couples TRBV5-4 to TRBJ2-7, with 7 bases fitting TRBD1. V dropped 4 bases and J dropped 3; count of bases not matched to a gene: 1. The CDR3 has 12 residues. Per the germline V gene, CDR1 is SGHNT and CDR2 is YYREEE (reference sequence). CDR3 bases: TGTGCCAGCAGCAGGGACAGCTACGAGCAGTACTTC. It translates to CASSRDSYEQYF.

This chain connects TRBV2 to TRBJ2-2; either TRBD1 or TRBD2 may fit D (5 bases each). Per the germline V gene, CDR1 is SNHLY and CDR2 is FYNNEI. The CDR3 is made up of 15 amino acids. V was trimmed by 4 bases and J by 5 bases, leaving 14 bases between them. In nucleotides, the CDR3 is TGTGCCAGCAGTGGGGGGAGTAGTAGGACCGGGGAGCTGTTTTTT. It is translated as CASSGGSSRTGELFF. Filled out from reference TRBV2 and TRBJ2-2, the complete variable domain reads EPEVTQTPSHQVTQMGQEVILRCVPISNHLYFYWYRQILGQKVEFLVSFYNNEISEKSEIFDDQFSVERPDGSNFTLKIRSTKLEDSAMYFCASSGGSSRTGELFFGEGSRLTVL.

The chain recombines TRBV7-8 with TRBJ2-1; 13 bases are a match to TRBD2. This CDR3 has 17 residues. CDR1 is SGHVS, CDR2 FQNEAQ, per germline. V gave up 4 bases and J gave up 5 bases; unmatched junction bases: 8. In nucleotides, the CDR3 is TGTGCCAGCAGCTCGAGGACTAGCGGGAGAATGGACAATGAGCAGTTCTTC. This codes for CASSSRTSGRMDNEQFF.

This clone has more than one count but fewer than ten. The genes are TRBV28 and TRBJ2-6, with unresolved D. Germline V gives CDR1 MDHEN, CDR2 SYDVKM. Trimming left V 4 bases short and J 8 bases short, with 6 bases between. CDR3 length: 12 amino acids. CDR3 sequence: CASSSSTNVLTF. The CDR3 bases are TGTGCCAGCAGTTCGAGTACCAACGTCCTGACTTTC.

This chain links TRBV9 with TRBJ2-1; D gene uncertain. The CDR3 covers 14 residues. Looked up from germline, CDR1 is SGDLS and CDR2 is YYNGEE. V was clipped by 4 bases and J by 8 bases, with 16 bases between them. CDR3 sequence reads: CASSFATGFDEQFF. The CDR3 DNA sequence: TGTGCCAGCAGCTTCGCGACTGGGTTTGATGAGCAGTTCTTC.

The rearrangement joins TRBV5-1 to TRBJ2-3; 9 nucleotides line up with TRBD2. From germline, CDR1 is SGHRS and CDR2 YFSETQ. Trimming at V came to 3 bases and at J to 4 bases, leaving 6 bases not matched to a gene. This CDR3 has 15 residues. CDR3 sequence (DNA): TGCGCCAGCAGCTGGCGGGAGGGCCGGTCAGATACGCAGTATTTT. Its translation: CASSWREGRSDTQYF.

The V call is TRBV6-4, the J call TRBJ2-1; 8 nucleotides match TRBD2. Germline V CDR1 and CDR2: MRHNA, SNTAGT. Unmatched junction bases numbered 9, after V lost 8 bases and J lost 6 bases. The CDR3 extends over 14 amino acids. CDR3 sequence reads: CASLPGLGSNEQFF. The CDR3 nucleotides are TGTGCCAGCCTCCCGGGACTAGGGAGCAATGAGCAGTTCTTC.

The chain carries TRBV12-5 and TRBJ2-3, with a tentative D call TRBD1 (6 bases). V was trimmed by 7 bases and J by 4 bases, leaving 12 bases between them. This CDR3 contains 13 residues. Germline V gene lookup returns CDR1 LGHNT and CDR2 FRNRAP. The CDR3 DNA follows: TGTGCTAGTGCCGAACAGGGTGCAGATACGCAGTATTTT. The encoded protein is CASAEQGADTQYF.

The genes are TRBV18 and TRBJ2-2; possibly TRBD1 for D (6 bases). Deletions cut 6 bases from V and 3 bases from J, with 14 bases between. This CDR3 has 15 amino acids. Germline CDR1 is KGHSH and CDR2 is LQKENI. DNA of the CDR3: TGTGCCAGCTCTCGACAGGCGGGCTACACCGGGGAGCTGTTTTTT. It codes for CASSRQAGYTGELFF.

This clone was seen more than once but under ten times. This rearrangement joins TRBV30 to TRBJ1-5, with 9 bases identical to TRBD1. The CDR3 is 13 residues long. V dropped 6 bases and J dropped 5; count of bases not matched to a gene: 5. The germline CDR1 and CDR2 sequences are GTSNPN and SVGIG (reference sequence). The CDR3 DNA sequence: TGTGCCTGCCGGGACAGGGAAGATCAGCCCCAGCATTTT. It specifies CACRDREDQPQHF.

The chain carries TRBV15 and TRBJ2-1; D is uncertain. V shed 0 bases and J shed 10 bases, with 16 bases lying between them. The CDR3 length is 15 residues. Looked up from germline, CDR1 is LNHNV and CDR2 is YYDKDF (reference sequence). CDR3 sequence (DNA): TGTGCCACCAGCAGAGACGTAAATCTAGGCCCAGAGCAGTTCTTC. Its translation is CATSRDVNLGPEQFF.

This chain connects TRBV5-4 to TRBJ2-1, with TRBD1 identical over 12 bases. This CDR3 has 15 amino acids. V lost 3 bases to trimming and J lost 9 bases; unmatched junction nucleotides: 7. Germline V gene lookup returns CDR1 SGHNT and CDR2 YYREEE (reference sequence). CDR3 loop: CASSSGTGGTGEQFF. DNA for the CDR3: TGTGCCAGCAGCTCGGGGACAGGGGGCACGGGTGAGCAGTTCTTC.

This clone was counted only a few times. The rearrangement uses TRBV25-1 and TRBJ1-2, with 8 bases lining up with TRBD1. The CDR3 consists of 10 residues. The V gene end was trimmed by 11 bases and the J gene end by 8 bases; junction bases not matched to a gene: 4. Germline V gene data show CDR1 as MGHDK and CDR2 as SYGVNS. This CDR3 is CAARGRGYTF. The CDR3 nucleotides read TGTGCCGCCAGGGGGCGAGGCTACACCTTC.